The 31 T cell receptor beta chains in this list originate from one sample, sequenced in a study of T-cell reconstitution after alpha-beta-depleted transplantation in children. Unique molecular identifiers were incorporated into the prepared TCRbeta library. One entry per CDR3 protein, called by TCRdb with MiXCR from the PCR reads. The sample contains just over 200,000 distinct CDR3 sequences, 8.4% of which appear only once. The input for sequencing was PBMCs, mostly from graft donor cells, taken 360 days after TCRalphabeta/CD19-depleted stem cell transplant. The origin of the receptors is a male patient between 2 and 9 years old who had a stem cell transplant for acute myeloid leukemia, so the T cells may come from the graft donor.

This clonotype was recorded a few times. This rearrangement joins TRBV18 to TRBJ1-5; the D gene is possibly TRBD1 (6 bases). The CDR3 runs 15 residues. Trimming cost V 6 bases and J 4 bases, with 16 bases left between them. Germline CDR1 KGHSH, CDR2 LQKENI. This CDR3 reads CASSDDRLPNQPQHF. As DNA, the CDR3 is TGTGCCAGCTCCGACGACAGGTTACCTAATCAGCCCCAGCATTTT.

This clonotype was found many times. The rearrangement joins TRBV5-1 to TRBJ2-1; no firm D call. CDR1 and CDR2 from the germline V gene are SGHRS and YFSETQ. V shed 0 bases and J shed 5 bases, with 15 bases lying between them. There are 16 residues in the CDR3. CDR3 region: CASSLASSPLDNEQFF. The CDR3 DNA follows: TGCGCCAGCAGCTTGGCCAGCTCCCCGTTGGACAATGAGCAGTTCTTC.

There are a few counts of this clonotype. The chain combines TRBV5-1 with TRBJ2-3; maybe TRBD2 (5 bases). V was cut by 4 bases and J by 6 bases, with 12 bases left in between. This CDR3 region has 13 residues. Germline lookup yields CDR1 SGHRS and CDR2 YFSETQ. DNA for the CDR3: TGCGCCAGCAGCCCGGACTCGTGGGATACGCAGTATTTT. Its translation is CASSPDSWDTQYF.

The chain recombines TRBV4-3 with TRBJ2-1; a possible D gene is TRBD2 (7 bases). This CDR3 region has 14 residues. The V gene lost 0 bases and the J gene lost 8 bases, with 11 bases spanning the gap. In germline, CDR1 is LGHNA, CDR2 YSLEER. CDR3 coding DNA: TGCGCCAGCAGCCAAGATCCGGGGGGCTATGAGCAGTTCTTC. Protein: CASSQDPGGYEQFF.

This clonotype was seen repeatedly, ten times or more. The rearrangement links TRBV13 to TRBJ2-2; 8 bases fit TRBD2. This CDR3 has 17 residues. Trimming removed 4 bases from V and 6 bases from J; junction bases left unmatched: 13. From germline, CDR1 is PRHDT and CDR2 FYEKMQ (reference sequence). CDR3 in DNA: TGTGCCAGCAGCTCCCCTCGGGCGGGGGGAACTCCCGGGGAGCTGTTTTTT. Translated: CASSSPRAGGTPGELFF. Full variable domain (missing parts from reference TRBV13 and TRBJ2-2): AAGVIQSPRHLIKEKRETATLKCYPIPRHDTVYWYQQGPGQDPQFLISFYEKMQSDKGSIPDRFSAQQFSDYHSELNMSSLELGDSALYFCASSSPRAGGTPGELFFGEGSRLTVL.

This clonotype was recorded at least ten times. J is TRBJ2-5 and V is TRBV4-1; possibly TRBD1 for D (5 bases). Trimming cost V 0 bases and J 1 base, with 12 bases left between them. Looked up from germline, CDR1 is MGHRA and CDR2 is YSYEKL. CDR3 size: 16 residues. The DNA of the CDR3 is TGCGCCAGCAGCCAAGATTCGGTGGGGCGCCAAGAGACCCAGTACTTC. This encodes CASSQDSVGRQETQYF.

The CDR3 region is CASSLVPGQHLIAKNIQYF. CDR3 in DNA: TGTGCCAGCAGTTTAGTCCCCGGACAGCACCTTATAGCCAAAAACATTCAGTACTTC. The rearrangement joins TRBV12-3 or TRBV12-4 to TRBJ2-4, with D possibly being TRBD1 (6 bases). Trimming shortened V by 1 base and J by 0 bases, and 19 bases separated the two germline ends. There are 19 residues in the CDR3.

The gene calls are TRBV10-3 and TRBJ2-3; 7 nucleotides match TRBD2. The junction had 3 bases not matched to a gene; V was cut back by 10 bases and J by 5 bases. This CDR3 contains 11 residues. Germline values: CDR1 ENHRY, CDR2 SYGVKD. CDR3 bases: TGTGCCAGCGGGAGTTTAGATACGCAGTATTTT. It translates to CASGSLDTQYF.

The V and J genes are TRBV21-1 and TRBJ1-2; the D segment call TRBD1 is taken from the table without a DNA check. TRBV21-1 corresponds to a pseudogene. The CDR3 spans 15 residues. The CDR3 loop is CASSISGRGYYGYTF. As DNA, the CDR3 is TGTGCCAGCAGCATTTCTGGAAGGGGTTACTATGGCTACACCTTC.

This clonotype was seen a few times. The chain links TRBV5-6 to TRBJ2-1; unclear D gene. Germline-derived CDR1 and CDR2 are SGHDT and YYEEEE. V was trimmed by 6 bases and J by 7 bases, leaving 14 bases between them. The CDR3 extends over 13 amino acids. CDR3 DNA sequence: TGTGCCAGCACCCGGGCCTCGCAGAATGAGCAGTTCTTC. Translating gives CASTRASQNEQFF.

J is TRBJ2-1 and V is TRBV5-1, with D possibly matching TRBD2 (6 bases). The CDR3 length is 19 residues. Trimming stripped 4 bases from V and 0 bases from J, with 23 bases between. The V gene's germline CDR1 is SGHRS and CDR2 YFSETQ. The CDR3 loop reads CASSRKGGSGSISYNEQFF. CDR3 DNA sequence: TGCGCCAGCAGCCGTAAGGGCGGTAGCGGTTCAATCTCCTACAATGAGCAGTTCTTC.

This clonotype occurred many times. This sequence joins TRBV10-3 and TRBJ2-1; D may be TRBD1 or TRBD2 (6 bases each). This CDR3 is built from 13 residues. V was clipped by 11 bases and J by 7 bases, with 18 bases between them. In germline, CDR1 is ENHRY, CDR2 SYGVKD. DNA of the CDR3: TGTGCCGCGCTCGGACAAGGGGGGAATGAGCAGTTCTTC. Its translation: CAALGQGGNEQFF.

In this sample, this clonotype turned up many times. V and J are TRBV12-3 or TRBV12-4 and TRBJ2-5; D unresolved. V was clipped by 2 bases and J by 1 base, with 5 bases between them. The CDR3 sequence is 13 residues long. CDR3 in amino acids: CASSLQAQETQYF. The DNA for the CDR3 is TGTGCCAGCAGTTTACAGGCCCAAGAGACCCAGTACTTC.

This clonotype was found a few times. The genes are TRBV6-5 and TRBJ1-1; 7 nucleotides agree with TRBD1. The CDR3 loop spans 15 amino acids. CDR1 is MNHEY, CDR2 SVGAGI, per germline. The trim removed 2 bases at V and 0 bases at J, leaving 3 bases unmatched. The CDR3 reads CASSYQTGLNTEAFF. The CDR3 DNA reads as TGTGCCAGCAGTTACCAGACAGGGTTGAACACTGAAGCTTTCTTT.

This clonotype was detected many times. The rearrangement joins TRBV7-8 to TRBJ2-3, with 15 bases that match TRBD2. This CDR3 has 19 residues. Germline V CDR1 and CDR2: SGHVS, FQNEAQ. V was clipped by 5 bases and J by 2 bases; unmatched bases: 11. The CDR3 region is CASSRHGLAGGVITDTQYF. The DNA of the CDR3 is TGTGCCAGCAGCCGGCATGGACTAGCGGGAGGGGTGATCACAGATACGCAGTATTTT.

This chain uses TRBV5-1 with TRBJ2-7; tentative D call: TRBD2 (6 bases). Germline loops: CDR1 SGHRS, CDR2 YFSETQ. Trimming cost V 4 bases and J 0 bases, with 8 bases left between them. The CDR3 is 13 residues long. DNA of the CDR3: TGCGCCAGCAGCCGCGGGGCCTCCTACGAGCAGTACGTC. Translating gives CASSRGASYEQYV.

Ten or more counts support this clonotype. The V and J genes are TRBV12-3 or TRBV12-4 and TRBJ2-5; the match to TRBD1 covers 10 bases. The CDR3 has 14 residues. After removal of 5 bases from V and 7 bases from J, the junction contained 7 bases not matched to a gene. The CDR3 sequence is CASSETGTGATQYF. The DNA for the CDR3 is TGTGCCAGCAGTGAAACCGGGACAGGGGCGACCCAGTACTTC.

There are a few counts of this clonotype. V is TRBV29-1 and J is TRBJ2-1; no firm D call. The CDR3 consists of 12 residues. V was trimmed by 7 bases and J by 9 bases, leaving 16 bases between them. In germline, CDR1 is SQVTM, CDR2 ANQGSEA. The CDR3 region is CSGKTRLGEQFF. The DNA of the CDR3 is TGCAGCGGGAAGACTCGCCTGGGTGAGCAGTTCTTC.

This clonotype has just a few counts. V gene TRBV5-6 combines with J gene TRBJ1-6, with D uncertain. Germline-derived CDR1 and CDR2 are SGHDT and YYEEEE. V shed 1 base and J shed 3 bases, with 5 bases lying between them. The length of the CDR3 is 14 residues. In DNA, the CDR3 is TGTGCCAGCAGCTTGAAAATCTATAATTCACCCCTCCACTTT. The encoded protein is CASSLKIYNSPLHF.

In DNA, the CDR3 is TGCGCCAGCAGCTTGGACCGAAACTCTGGAAACACCATATATTTT. Translated, it gives CASSLDRNSGNTIYF. The chain uses TRBV5-1 and TRBJ1-3; D is ambiguous. Germline V gene lookup returns CDR1 SGHRS and CDR2 YFSETQ. The CDR3 has 15 residues. V lost 0 bases, J lost 0 bases, and 7 bases lay in between. Full variable domain (rest looked up from reference TRBV5-1 and TRBJ1-3): KAGVTQTPRYLIKTRGQQVTLSCSPISGHRSVSWYQQTPGQGLQFLFEYFSETQRNKGNFPGRFSGRQFSNSRSEMNVSTLELGDSALYLCASSLDRNSGNTIYFGEGSWLTVV.

The chain has TRBV7-2 and TRBJ2-1; the D is unclear. The CDR3 is 14 residues long. V lost 5 bases, J lost 3 bases, and 11 bases lay in between. Germline V CDR1 and CDR2: SGHTA, FQGNSA. The CDR3 protein is CASSADPYYNEQFF. The CDR3 DNA follows: TGTGCCAGCAGCGCGGACCCTTACTACAATGAGCAGTTCTTC.

V and J are TRBV12-3 or TRBV12-4 and TRBJ1-2; 7 bases fit TRBD1. The trim removed 3 bases at V and 4 bases at J, leaving 8 bases unmatched. This CDR3 contains 15 residues. The CDR3 sequence: CASSFEQGRVYGYTF. In DNA form, the CDR3 reads TGTGCCAGCAGTTTTGAACAGGGGCGAGTCTATGGCTACACCTTC.

This chain joins TRBV20-1 and TRBJ2-7; 13 bases are a match to TRBD2. J gave up 2 bases and V 7 bases, and 8 bases lay outside the gene matches. The CDR3 is 15 amino acids. Germline V gene sequence: CDR1 DFQATT, CDR2 SNEGSKA (reference sequence). CDR3 nucleotide sequence: TGCAGTGTCCGACTAGCGGGAGGACCAACCTACGAGCAGTACTTC. It encodes CSVRLAGGPTYEQYF.

This clonotype was seen repeatedly, ten times or more. The chain couples TRBV19 to TRBJ2-7, with 8 bases matching TRBD2. This CDR3 is 15 amino acids long. V lost 7 bases and J lost 1; bases outside the gene matches: 9. The germline CDR1 and CDR2 sequences are LNHDA and SQIVND (reference sequence). The CDR3 region has the DNA TGTGCCAGTACCGAGACTAGCGCCAGATCCTACGAGCAGTACTTC. It encodes CASTETSARSYEQYF.

V usage is TRBV5-1 and J usage is TRBJ2-5, with D tentatively TRBD2 (5 bases). Germline CDR1 and CDR2: SGHRS and YFSETQ. This CDR3 is built from 13 residues. Trimming removed 0 bases at V and 4 bases at J, with 7 bases between. The CDR3 nucleotides are TGCGCCAGCAGCTTGGTCGGGGTAGAGACCCAGTACTTC. Translation gives CASSLVGVETQYF.

At least ten counts were recorded for this clonotype. The chain is built from TRBV12-3 or TRBV12-4 and TRBJ2-7; the D is unclear. Trimming took 3 bases from V and 2 from J, leaving 8 bases between them. There are 13 residues in the CDR3. The CDR3 is CASSLSVPYEQYF. CDR3 in DNA: TGTGCCAGCAGTTTGTCAGTACCCTACGAGCAGTACTTC.

The chain carries TRBV7-2 and TRBJ1-4; the match to TRBD1 covers 8 bases. The CDR3 is made up of 14 amino acids. V was pared by 5 bases and J by 5 bases, with 4 bases of the junction left unmatched. From germline, CDR1 is SGHTA and CDR2 FQGNSA. The CDR3 sequence is CASSGGTGNEKLFF. The CDR3 bases are TGTGCCAGCAGCGGCGGGACAGGAAATGAAAAACTGTTTTTT.

The chain combines TRBV12-3 or TRBV12-4 with TRBJ1-2; D possibly corresponds to TRBD1 (6 bases). This CDR3 is built from 13 residues. The V and J ends lost 4 bases and 5 bases respectively, with 11 bases between them. The CDR3 DNA sequence: TGTGCCAGCAGTTATGGGAGGGGGTATGGCTACACCTTC. Its protein is CASSYGRGYGYTF.

The genes are TRBV20-1 and TRBJ1-1, with 9 bases lining up with TRBD1. With V trimmed by 1 base and J by 4 bases, 7 bases remained unmatched. This CDR3 spans 15 amino acids. The germline V gene has CDR1 DFQATT and CDR2 SNEGSKA (reference sequence). This chain's CDR3 is CSARGLQGAPTEAFF. CDR3 bases: TGCAGTGCTAGAGGGCTACAGGGGGCGCCCACTGAAGCTTTCTTT.

At least ten counts were recorded for this clonotype. The V call is TRBV25-1, the J call TRBJ2-1; TRBD1 aligns across 7 bases. CDR1 and CDR2 from the germline V gene are MGHDK and SYGVNS. V lost 4 bases to trimming and J lost 3 bases; unmatched junction nucleotides: 9. The CDR3 consists of 16 residues. Here the CDR3 DNA reads TGTGCCAGCAGTGGCCCGGGACAGAGGGACTACAATGAGCAGTTCTTC. Translation gives CASSGPGQRDYNEQFF.

The chain recombines TRBV5-1 with TRBJ2-5; D might be TRBD2 (5 bases). Trimming pared 0 bases from V and 5 bases from J, leaving 23 bases between. CDR3 length: 18 residues. Germline V gene data show CDR1 as SGHRS and CDR2 as YFSETQ. The CDR3 loop reads CASSLGVPRWGPGETQYF. In DNA form, the CDR3 reads TGCGCCAGCAGCTTGGGGGTTCCTAGATGGGGTCCGGGGGAGACCCAGTACTTC.